The source of this T cell receptor beta chain is a study of blood T cell repertoires in COVID-19. Study-level information: The United States, Italy and Spain provided the acute and convalescent COVID-19 samples.

CDR1 SGHKS and CDR2 YYEKEE come from the germline V gene (reference sequence). This CDR3 contains 11 residues. Trimming stripped 3 bases from V and 8 bases from J, with 8 bases between. Using immunoSEQ multiplex PCR, the repertoire was profiled, and TCRdb retains in-frame clones only, with some absent. Of over 350,000 clones listed, roughly 90% are singletons. The chain couples TRBV5-5 to TRBJ1-1, with D possibly matching TRBD1 (5 bases). The sequence derives from a young woman with acute COVID-19. Sequencing was carried out using PBMCs or T cells enriched from blood (not recorded which). The CDR3 nucleotides read TGTGCCAGCAGCTACAGGATAGAAGCTTTCTTT. As protein: CASSYRIEAFF.